The clone carrying this TCR beta chain was observed at least ten times. The antigen remains undetermined. The data were obtained in a study of T cells in Graves' hyperthyroidism and ophthalmopathy. Overall study context: Peripheral blood was collected at initial diagnosis, before any treatment.

The study's findings and limits: Stable hyperthyroidism and ophthalmopathy were separated using 13 V-J signatures.

Not enrolled were patients with uncontrolled infection, other autoimmune disease, pregnancy or lactation. Ahead of any ophthalmopathy symptoms, the blood sample was obtained at the first diagnosis of hyperthyroidism. The CDR3 covers 18 residues. The germline gives CDR1 LGHDT, CDR2 YNNKEL (reference sequence). V lost 3 bases, J lost 8 bases, and 28 bases lay in between. Amplified TCR beta CDR3 regions came from RNA transcripts. Initially, a first-round RT-PCR of the TCR CDR3 employed the HTBI primer set. MiXCR was run by TCRdb on the multiplex PCR reads, yielding one entry per CDR3 protein. The top ten clones hold roughly a sixth of a sample with hundreds of thousands of distinct CDR3 sequences, around 19% of them seen once.

The sequenced material came from blood. The chain joins TRBV3-1 to TRBJ1-2, with a possible D match to TRBD1 (5 bases). The clonotype comes from a woman aged 45-59 years with Graves' hyperthyroidism that later progressed to Graves' ophthalmopathy. The CDR3 region has the DNA TGTGCCAGCAGCCACACCGACAGCGCCCGTAGGACTACGAGGGGCTACACCTTC. This sequence encodes CASSHTDSARRTTRGYTF.